The 9 T cell receptor beta chains reported below all come from one sample, sequenced in a study of PD-1 blockade in classical Hodgkin lymphoma. Produced via immunoSEQ multiplex PCR; TCRdb's table is partial and in-frame only. The sample comprises 21,000 or so clones, 70% to 90% of which are singletons, and roughly 25% rests with the top ten. Sample time point: cycle 4 day 1 (C4D1), after five to seven weeks of nivolumab. Every one of the patients relapsed after autologous stem cell transplantation (brentuximab vedotin exposure was variable). The source was peripheral blood mononuclear cells (PBMCs), collected before the fourth cycle of nivolumab. The receptor source for this set is a human donor with classical Hodgkin lymphoma.

The chain recombines TRBV7-9 with TRBJ2-7; weak D call: TRBD2 (5 bases). CDR1 SEHNR and CDR2 FQNEAQ come from the germline V gene (reference sequence). CDR3 size: 14 residues. Trimming pared 1 base from V and 4 bases from J, leaving 11 bases between. The CDR3 protein is CASSLGGLPYEQYF. CDR3 coding DNA: TGTGCCAGCAGCTTAGGAGGGCTCCCTTACGAGCAGTACTTC.

The genes are TRBV19 and TRBJ1-4; D remains ambiguous. This CDR3 spans 14 amino acids. With 3 bases removed from V and 8 bases from J, the gap between germline ends came to 13 bases. CDR1 and CDR2 (germline): LNHDA, SQIVND (reference sequence). This CDR3 reads CASSIVSMAEKLFF. For the CDR3, the DNA is TGTGCCAGTAGTATTGTTTCTATGGCCGAAAAACTGTTTTTT.

This sequence joins TRBV5-4 and TRBJ2-3; D unresolved. Germline lookup yields CDR1 SGHNT and CDR2 YYREEE (reference sequence). Trimming cost V 0 bases and J 4 bases, with 3 bases left between them. This CDR3 contains 12 residues. The CDR3 protein is CASSLGSDTQYF. CDR3 bases: TGTGCCAGCAGCTTGGGATCAGATACGCAGTATTTT.

The V gene is TRBV28, the J gene TRBJ2-2; no clear D gene. V was cut by 10 bases and J by 8 bases, with 11 bases left in between. Looked up from germline, CDR1 is MDHEN and CDR2 is SYDVKM. The CDR3 runs to 11 residues. The CDR3 protein is CATEFWGELFF. In nucleotides, the CDR3 is TGTGCCACGGAGTTCTGGGGGGAGCTGTTTTTT.

This chain connects TRBV19 to TRBJ2-7; possible D gene TRBD2, 6 bases. This CDR3 has 13 amino acids. V was trimmed by 5 bases and J by 9 bases, leaving 17 bases between them. Germline V gives CDR1 LNHDA, CDR2 SQIVND (reference sequence). The CDR3 nucleotides are TGTGCCAGTAGTTCCGGACTCTGGCGGGGGCAGTACTTC. This encodes CASSSGLWRGQYF.

V gene TRBV29-1 combines with J gene TRBJ2-7; D might be TRBD2 (6 bases). This CDR3 contains 14 residues. Germline V lookup: CDR1 SQVTM, CDR2 ANQGSEA. Trimming took off 2 bases at V and 0 bases at J, with 11 bases between the two ends. CDR3 sequence: CSVESRRDSYEQYF. CDR3 coding DNA: TGCAGCGTTGAATCGAGGCGGGACTCCTACGAGCAGTACTTC.

The chain employs TRBV7-3 and TRBJ2-1, with D possibly matching TRBD2 (6 bases). Germline V gene sequence: CDR1 SGHTA, CDR2 FQGTGA. V was shortened by 5 bases and J by 7 bases, with 12 bases between the two germline ends. The CDR3 has 13 residues. The CDR3 bases are TGTGCCAGCAGCCGCCTGGAGGGGAATGAGCAGTTCTTC. Protein: CASSRLEGNEQFF.

This clone was seen a few times. V and J are TRBV19 and TRBJ2-1; either TRBD1 or TRBD2 may supply D (5 bases each). Germline assignment: CDR1 LNHDA and CDR2 SQIVND (reference sequence). V gave up 7 bases and J gave up 0 bases, with 13 bases separating them. This CDR3 comprises 15 residues. CDR3 protein: CASKVSGRSYNEQFF. The DNA for the CDR3 is TGTGCCAGTAAGGTGTCGGGGCGCTCCTACAATGAGCAGTTCTTC.

The rearrangement uses TRBV11-2 and TRBJ1-1; D unresolved. CDR3 length equals 17 residues. Germline CDR1 is SGHAT and CDR2 is FQNNGV. V was pared by 3 bases and J by 1 base, with 18 bases between. Here the CDR3 reads CASSFRGRQYWNTEAFF. The DNA of the CDR3 is TGTGCCAGCAGCTTTAGAGGGCGCCAATATTGGAACACTGAAGCTTTCTTT. The whole variable domain, filled in from reference TRBV11-2 and TRBJ1-1, reads EAGVAQSPRYKIIEKRQSVAFWCNPISGHATLYWYQQILGQGPKLLIQFQNNGVVDDSQLPKDRFSAERLKGVDSTLKIQPAKLEDSAVYLCASSFRGRQYWNTEAFFGQGTRLTVV.